These 26 T cell receptor beta chains came from one sample sequenced in a study of shared clonotypes between healthy human individuals (dated by TCRdb to about 2020). Libraries were prepared through the immunoSEQ multiplex PCR assay. Here the immuneACCESS table is served through TCRdb, limited to in-frame sequences with V and J called. Missing clones are a known gap in these copies; in checked studies unresolved V genes cover under half, and the rest lacks a known reason. This sample has roughly 1 million clones in its table, and roughly 74% of those were observed once. 0.52% of the sample comes from the top ten. Material for sequencing was memory CD4+ T cells from PBMCs. The cell subset or site label of this sample denotes: CD45RA-negative fraction. The receptors stem from a man between 18 and 29 years old in good health. Some clones in this sample may be carry-over from other donors' samples.

The chain uses TRBV9 and TRBJ2-3, with 7 bases matching TRBD2. In germline, CDR1 is SGDLS, CDR2 YYNGEE. Germline trimming cut 4 bases from V and 4 bases from J; bases unmatched to any gene: 9. This CDR3 has 15 residues. Here the CDR3 reads CASSPVGGWSDTQYF. CDR3 bases: TGTGCCAGCAGCCCAGTGGGGGGGTGGTCAGATACGCAGTATTTT.

The chain combines TRBV6-5 with TRBJ1-3; 10 bases fit TRBD1. The trim removed 5 bases at V and 6 bases at J, leaving 7 bases unmatched. The CDR3 contains 15 residues. CDR1 is MNHEY, CDR2 SVGAGI, per germline. The DNA for the CDR3 is TGTGCCAGCAGTCGGACCGGGACAGGGGAAAACACCATATATTTT. This gives the protein CASSRTGTGENTIYF.

The V call is TRBV7-6, the J call TRBJ1-4, with D possibly matching TRBD1 (6 bases). There are 15 residues in the CDR3. Between the trimmed V and J ends, which lost 5 bases and 8 bases, there was a span of 18 bases. The germline V gene encodes CDR1 SGHVS and CDR2 FNYEAQ. Here the CDR3 reads CASSPLGGAGEKLFF. DNA of the CDR3: TGTGCCAGCAGCCCCCTAGGGGGGGCTGGAGAAAAACTGTTTTTT.

CDR3 protein: CASSFNTDGEKLFF. CDR3 bases: TGCGCCAGCAGCTTTAATACGGACGGAGAAAAACTGTTTTTT. The chain joins TRBV5-1 to TRBJ1-4; D is uncertain. This CDR3 spans 14 amino acids. V gave up 2 bases and J gave up 8 bases, with 13 bases separating them. From germline, CDR1 is SGHRS and CDR2 YFSETQ.

About this clone: A read error is likely here: a far larger clone is one base away. This chain connects TRBV2 to TRBJ1-1; unclear D gene. Germline CDR1 SNHLY, CDR2 FYNNEI. Trimming removed 1 base at V and 7 bases at J, with 4 bases between. CDR3 length: 11 amino acids. The chain's CDR3 is CASSEDGEAFF. The CDR3 bases are TGTGCCAGCAGTGAAGACGGTGAAGCTTTCTTT. The complete variable domain, with remaining parts taken from reference TRBV2 and TRBJ1-1, reads EPEVTQTPSHQVTQMGQEVILRCVPISNHLYFYWYRQILGQKVEFLVSFYNNEISEKSEIFDDQFSVERPDGSNFTLKIRSTKLEDSAMYFCASSEDGEAFFGQGTRLTVV.

This chain uses TRBV15 with TRBJ1-2; D ambiguous. Trimming took 0 bases from V and 2 from J, leaving 7 bases between them. The CDR3 runs to 14 residues. CDR1 and CDR2 from the germline V gene are LNHNV and YYDKDF (reference sequence). The CDR3 region is CATSRDRSNYGYTF. The CDR3 nucleotides are TGTGCCACCAGCAGAGACAGGTCGAACTATGGCTACACCTTC.

The CDR3 reads CASSAGQGAIFNEKLFF. The CDR3 nucleotides are TGCGCCAGCAGCGCAGGACAGGGGGCGATCTTTAATGAAAAACTGTTTTTT. The chain has TRBV4-1 and TRBJ1-4; TRBD1 matches at 11 bases. The CDR3 spans 17 residues. The J segment lost 4 bases and the V segment lost 5 bases, leaving 9 bases of the junction unmatched. Germline V gene lookup returns CDR1 MGHRA and CDR2 YSYEKL.

This clone was seen only a few times. This chain uses TRBV5-4 with TRBJ2-3; 7 nucleotides align to TRBD2. In germline, CDR1 is SGHNT, CDR2 YYREEE (reference sequence). Trimming removed 6 bases from V and 3 bases from J; junction bases left unmatched: 13. This CDR3 has 16 amino acids. CDR3 region: CASTLSRLAGTDTQYF. In DNA form, the CDR3 reads TGTGCCAGCACCCTGAGTCGACTAGCTGGTACAGATACGCAGTATTTT.

The V call is TRBV4-2, the J call TRBJ2-3, with 12 bases identical to TRBD2. Germline loops: CDR1 LGHNA, CDR2 YNFKEQ. CDR3 length equals 16 residues. Unmatched junction bases numbered 4, after V lost 3 bases and J lost 3 bases. The CDR3 protein is CASSQRTSGMTDTQYF. CDR3 DNA sequence: TGTGCCAGCAGCCAGCGGACTAGCGGGATGACAGATACGCAGTATTTT.

The genes are TRBV5-1 and TRBJ1-1, with D unclear. V was clipped by 4 bases and J by 8 bases, with 18 bases between them. This CDR3 comprises 14 residues. Germline loops: CDR1 SGHRS, CDR2 YFSETQ. Written as DNA, the CDR3 is TGCGCCAGCAGCAAAAAAGACGGACCCCAAGAAGCTTTCTTT. This codes for CASSKKDGPQEAFF.

The V and J genes are TRBV7-2 and TRBJ1-2; D unresolved. Trimming removed 2 bases at V and 8 bases at J, with 27 bases between. This CDR3 has 18 amino acids. Germline lookup yields CDR1 SGHTA and CDR2 FQGNSA. CDR3 nucleotides: TGTGCCAGCAGCTTAAAGGGTGCGGGCTCGCTTGCGACGGTAGGCTACACCTTC. Translating gives CASSLKGAGSLATVGYTF.

The V gene is TRBV6-1, the J gene TRBJ1-1; possibly TRBD1 for D (6 bases). The CDR3 consists of 12 residues. V lost 7 bases, J lost 7 bases, and 13 bases lay in between. Per the germline V gene, CDR1 is MNHNS and CDR2 is SASEGT. The CDR3 is CASMAGEDEAFF. Here the CDR3 DNA reads TGTGCCAGCATGGCAGGGGAGGATGAAGCTTTCTTT.

The chain recombines TRBV9 with TRBJ2-3; a weak D match, TRBD2 (5 bases). Trimming shortened V by 4 bases and J by 2 bases, and 11 bases separated the two germline ends. Germline lookup yields CDR1 SGDLS and CDR2 YYNGEE. The CDR3 spans 14 residues. CDR3: CASSPTSITDTQYF. The CDR3, as DNA: TGTGCCAGCAGCCCAACTAGTATCACAGATACGCAGTATTTT.

J is TRBJ2-3 and V is TRBV30; D gene unclear. Germline lookup yields CDR1 GTSNPN and CDR2 SVGIG (reference sequence). The CDR3 covers 11 residues. V gave up 2 bases and J gave up 2 bases, with 2 bases separating them. CDR3 bases: TGTGCCTGGAGTAACACAGATACGCAGTATTTT. This gives the protein CAWSNTDTQYF.

A few counts support this clone. Different DNA sequences within this sample yield the same CDR3. This chain joins TRBV9 and TRBJ1-1, with D possibly being TRBD1 (5 bases). The CDR3 is 12 residues long. Germline CDR1 reads SGDLS; CDR2 reads YYNGEE. The V and J ends lost 5 bases and 2 bases respectively, with 7 bases between them. The CDR3 bases are TGTGCCAGCAGTAGGGGAAACACTGAAGCTTTCTTT. Amino acids: CASSRGNTEAFF.

The V call is TRBV7-9, the J call TRBJ2-5; 8 nucleotides match TRBD1. The germline CDR1 and CDR2 sequences are SEHNR and FQNEAQ (reference sequence). The CDR3 consists of 17 residues. V lost 4 bases and J lost 1; bases outside the gene matches: 11. The CDR3 reads CASSSWTGLGSQETQYF. DNA of the CDR3: TGTGCCAGCAGCTCCTGGACAGGGTTAGGGTCCCAAGAGACCCAGTACTTC.

This clone has a handful of counts. The V and J genes are TRBV11-2 and TRBJ1-4, with 10 positions matching TRBD1. CDR3 size: 18 residues. J lost 8 bases, V lost 2 bases, and 14 bases had no gene match. Germline CDR1 reads SGHAT; CDR2 reads FQNNGV. CDR3 DNA sequence: TGTGCCAGCAGCTTAACCCGGGACAGGGGTCCTAAGGGGGAAAAACTGTTTTTT. This encodes CASSLTRDRGPKGEKLFF.

The chain combines TRBV29-1 with TRBJ1-1; D remains unclear. The CDR3 contains 13 residues. The V end was cut by 3 bases, the J end by 4 bases, with 12 bases between. CDR1 is SQVTM and CDR2 is ANQGSEA in the germline V gene. The CDR3 DNA sequence: TGCAGCGTTGATAACGCAGGCGGCACTGAAGCTTTCTTT. Its translation: CSVDNAGGTEAFF.

The V call is TRBV5-4, the J call TRBJ2-1; 9 bases match TRBD2. This CDR3 has 16 residues. V lost 4 bases to trimming and J lost 3 bases; unmatched junction nucleotides: 8. Germline V gene sequence: CDR1 SGHNT, CDR2 YYREEE (reference sequence). The DNA of the CDR3 is TGTGCCAGCAGCCAAATAGCGGGAGTAGGCTACAATGAGCAGTTCTTC. It translates to CASSQIAGVGYNEQFF.

This sequence joins TRBV7-2 and TRBJ2-7; TRBD1 might be the D (7 bases). The CDR3 length is 18 residues. Deletions cut 0 bases from V and 0 bases from J, with 18 bases between. CDR1 is SGHTA and CDR2 is FQGNSA in the germline V gene. For the CDR3, the DNA is TGTGCCAGCAGCTTAGCTTCCCAGGGGGGCCCTAGCTCCTACGAGCAGTACTTC. Protein product: CASSLASQGGPSSYEQYF.

The rearrangement joins TRBV14 to TRBJ2-5; the D gene is possibly TRBD1 (6 bases). The CDR3 length is 17 residues. The V end lost 1 base, the J end lost 0 bases, and 15 bases lay between the germline ends. Germline V gene sequence: CDR1 SGHDN, CDR2 FVKESK. CDR3 residues: CASSQGGLFMYQETQYF. The CDR3 nucleotides are TGTGCCAGCAGCCAAGGGGGGCTTTTTATGTACCAAGAGACCCAGTACTTC.

The chain joins TRBV19 to TRBJ1-4; D is unclear. Trimming stripped 10 bases from V and 8 bases from J, with 23 bases between. Germline-derived CDR1 and CDR2 are LNHDA and SQIVND (reference sequence). The CDR3 is made up of 15 amino acids. The CDR3: CATTTGSKGGEKLFF. The CDR3 DNA is TGTGCCACCACCACGGGCTCCAAAGGAGGCGAAAAACTGTTTTTT.

Points on this clone: A read error may be the cause here, since a much bigger clone is one base away. The sample has other DNA sequences that encode this CDR3 too. The chain has TRBV5-6 and TRBJ1-1; no clear D gene. Germline CDR1 reads SGHDT; CDR2 reads YYEEEE. V was cut by 2 bases and J by 1 base, with 6 bases left in between. This CDR3 is 13 amino acids long. The chain's CDR3 is CASSFGQNTEAFF. CDR3 DNA: TGTGCCAGCAGCTTCGGGCAGAACACTGAAGCTTTCTTT.

This chain links TRBV27 with TRBJ2-7, with 8 bases matching TRBD1. CDR1 and CDR2 (germline): MNHEY, SMNVEV (reference sequence). This CDR3 has 16 amino acids. Trimming at V came to 6 bases and at J to 1 base, leaving 11 bases not matched to a gene. DNA for the CDR3: TGTGCCAGCAGGCCCCTCACCGGGACAGGTTCCTACGAGCAGTACTTC. It specifies CASRPLTGTGSYEQYF.

This chain uses TRBV6-1 with TRBJ1-5; D is perhaps TRBD1 (6 bases). The CDR3 length is 13 residues. V dropped 8 bases and J dropped 3 bases, with 11 bases sitting between them. Germline V gives CDR1 MNHNS, CDR2 SASEGT. CDR3 region: CASGGQLNQPQHF. DNA for the CDR3: TGTGCCAGCGGGGGACAACTCAATCAGCCCCAGCATTTT.

This clone was recorded a few times. V is TRBV6-5 and J is TRBJ1-1, with no clear D. Trimming cost V 0 bases and J 14 bases, with 22 bases left between them. This CDR3 contains 15 residues. The germline V gene has CDR1 MNHEY and CDR2 SVGAGI. The CDR3 loop is CASSYSIWTREGVFF. DNA of the CDR3: TGTGCCAGCAGTTACTCGATTTGGACGAGGGAGGGTGTCTTCTTT.